This entry features one TCR beta chain sequence. This clonotype occurred a few times. Its antigen is currently not known. Lacking the conserved final phenylalanine or tryptophan, this CDR3 likely reflects a read error. The data derive from a study of tumor-infiltrating lymphocytes in primary liver carcinoma (dated by TCRdb to about 2017). Concerning the study at large: Hepatocellular carcinoma (four) or combined HCC and intrahepatic cholangiocarcinoma (one) was present in the five patients, who were three men and two women aged 30 to 69 years. Agilent mRNA microarray profiling was performed on the roughly 25 tumor region samples to relate TCRbeta repertoire diversity to the local molecular phenotype. The study combined TCRbeta repertoire sequencing, expression microarrays and whole-exome sequencing across five regions of each liver tumor, with adjacent normal tissue and blood. Each sample produced about 3.5 to 8 million productive TCRbeta reads, and read depth showed no significant difference between tissue types. A total of 35 specimens from 5 patients went through TCRbeta repertoire sequencing, namely 25 tumor regions, 5 adjacent noncancerous liver tissues and 5 peripheral blood samples. Technical replicate repertoires showed high reproducibility, with mean shared-clone rates near 0.89 and correlation coefficients above 0.95. The tumors of the five patients were staged as T1-T3 N0M0, with maximum diameters ranging from 4.2 to 10 cm.

General findings and caveats noted by the study authors: Because sequencing covered only the TCR beta chain and unpaired alpha chains were not captured, true repertoire diversity is likely underestimated. Only about 7.5-25% of top clones were present in all five regions of a tumor, suggesting spatial heterogeneity of tumor-infiltrating T cells. The study included only five or six patients, and the authors note findings should be validated in a larger study. Since the samples were bulk and unsorted, there was no way to compare CD4+ and CD8+ T cell repertoires. Repertoire overlap was higher between tumor regions (mean around 35%) than tumor-adjacent (17%) or tumor-blood (about 15%) pairs, consistent with antigen-driven expansion. The top 250 clones made up a significantly larger repertoire fraction in tumors than in blood (p = 0.039).

Without any cell sorting, total RNA and DNA were extracted together from around 20-30 mg of bulk tissue using the AllPrep DNA/RNA mini kit. Roughly five patients with histopathologically diagnosed primary liver carcinoma underwent surgical resection in China between November 2015 and March 2016. At the time of sampling, the patients had chronic HBV infection and had not received any treatment. Each tumor was sampled at five spatially separated regions: the superior, inferior, left-lateral and right-lateral poles and the tumor centre. More than 75% viable tumor cells were found by histology in every tumor sample. Fresh tumor and adjacent tissue pieces were bisected; one half was stored in RNAlater at -80°C, the other sent for histology. Using a constant-region primer and ProtoScript II reverse transcriptase, TCRbeta-specific cDNA was reverse-transcribed from about 460 ng total RNA. Construction of the TCRbeta libraries relied on three nested rounds of multiplex PCR, following a slightly modified ARM-PCR procedure. A final 25-cycle PCR with Deep VentR polymerase added sample barcodes and Illumina adapters. Before sequencing, amplicons of 200-500 bp were gel-purified using a QIAquick gel extraction kit. TCRbeta amplicons were sequenced on an Illumina HiSeq 2500 with 250-bp paired-end reads. The paper's data handling went like this. Reads were quality-trimmed with Trimmomatic v0.33, and paired reads were merged with FLASH v1.2.11 to recover full CDR3 sequences. MiGEC v1.2.1b assigned V, D and J germline segments to the rearranged TCRbeta sequences. Clonotype statistics and Shannon-Wiener diversity indices were calculated with VDJtools v1.0.0. Except for diversity analysis, only each sample's 250 most abundant clonotypes were used in subsequent analyses to reduce sampling bias. TCRdb applied fastp at Q25 and MiXCR to the public reads, then kept only in-frame beta chains. One record per CDR3 amino acid sequence lists the most common genes and DNA. The V and J calls shown here were made by TCRdb, not taken from the authors' results. This sample is represented by 110,000 or so distinct CDR3 sequences; roughly 80% of them were singletons. The ten largest clones add up to approximately 18% of the sample.

The sample taken for sequencing was liver tumor tissue from sampling region 3. The cell subset or site label for this specimen denotes: tumor region T3, left-lateral pole. This TCR was sampled from a middle-aged man with primary liver carcinoma and hepatitis B virus infection.

CDR3 loop: CANSLAGENIQYL. The sequenced DNA: TGTGCCAACAGCTTAGCGGGGGAGAACATTCAGTACTTG. The chain uses TRBV7-8 and TRBJ2-4; TRBD2 matches 9 bases in the middle. In the germline V gene, CDR1 corresponds to SGHVS and CDR2 to FQNEAQ. The CDR3 is 13 residues long, ends included. Only CDR3 DNA remains: 39 bases, in frame from the first base.